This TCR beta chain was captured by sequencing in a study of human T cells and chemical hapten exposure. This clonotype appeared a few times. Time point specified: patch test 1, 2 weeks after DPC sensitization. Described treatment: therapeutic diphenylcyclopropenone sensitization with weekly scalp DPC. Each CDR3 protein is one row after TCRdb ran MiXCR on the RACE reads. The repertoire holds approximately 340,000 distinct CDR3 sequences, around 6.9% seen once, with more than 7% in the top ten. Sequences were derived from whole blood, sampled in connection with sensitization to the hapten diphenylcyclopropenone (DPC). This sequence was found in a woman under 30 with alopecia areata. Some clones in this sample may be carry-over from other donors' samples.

DNA for the CDR3: TGCGCCAGCAGCCAAAGAGTGGTAGGGGAGGTGAACTCAGATACGCAGTATTTT. Its protein is CASSQRVVGEVNSDTQYF. The J gene is TRBJ2-3, the V gene TRBV4-3; D may be TRBD2 (6 bases). The V end lost 2 bases, the J end lost 4 bases, and 22 bases lay between the germline ends. Germline-derived CDR1 and CDR2 are LGHNA and YSLEER. The CDR3 covers 18 residues.